These 10 T cell receptor beta chains came from one sample sequenced in a study of blood T cell repertoires in COVID-19. The method was immunoSEQ multiplex PCR; TCRdb's version includes in-frame clones alone and lacks a portion of them. The sample shows under 200,000 clones, about 81% of them seen only once. Sequencing was performed on peripheral blood. The receptors shown here come from a woman aged 60-70 years with COVID-19, enrolled during active disease.

This chain links TRBV18 with TRBJ2-7; 12 positions match TRBD2. This CDR3 spans 15 amino acids. Trimming removed 3 bases from V and 7 bases from J; junction bases left unmatched: 7. Germline V gene sequence: CDR1 KGHSH, CDR2 LQKENI. The CDR3 coding sequence is TGTGCCAGCTCACCGCGGACTAGCGGGGTTTTTGAGCAGTACTTC. Its protein product is CASSPRTSGVFEQYF.

The gene calls are TRBV2 and TRBJ1-1; 8 nucleotides align to TRBD1. The CDR3 covers 13 residues. The V gene's germline CDR1 is SNHLY and CDR2 FYNNEI. After removal of 5 bases from V and 10 bases from J, the junction contained 9 bases not matched to a gene. This CDR3 reads CASSFRTGLGAFF. In DNA, the CDR3 is TGTGCCAGCAGTTTCCGGACAGGGCTTGGAGCTTTCTTT.

V usage is TRBV20-1 and J usage is TRBJ2-5, with 7 bases that match TRBD2. The CDR3 consists of 16 residues. With V trimmed by 3 bases and J by 2 bases, 12 bases remained unmatched. Germline-derived CDR1 and CDR2 are DFQATT and SNEGSKA (reference sequence). The CDR3 reads CSASSSGLGWQETQYF. Written as DNA, the CDR3 is TGCAGTGCTAGTTCTAGCGGTTTGGGGTGGCAAGAGACCCAGTACTTC.

The chain uses TRBV6-2 or TRBV6-3 and TRBJ2-7; 7 bases map to TRBD2. The V gene end was trimmed by 5 bases and the J gene end by 3 bases; junction bases not matched to a gene: 7. Per germline, CDR1 MNHEY and CDR2 SVGEGT. This CDR3 region has 14 residues. CDR3 residues: CASSLHGGGYEQYF. The CDR3 DNA follows: TGTGCCAGCAGTCTACACGGCGGGGGCTACGAGCAGTACTTC.

The chain carries TRBV2 and TRBJ1-2; possible D gene TRBD1, 6 bases. Germline V gene sequence: CDR1 SNHLY, CDR2 FYNNEI. V was trimmed by 5 bases and J by 2 bases, leaving 9 bases between them. CDR3 length equals 13 residues. The CDR3 is CASSQTGNYGYTF. CDR3 DNA: TGTGCCAGCAGTCAGACAGGCAACTATGGCTACACCTTC.

The chain combines TRBV6-2 or TRBV6-3 with TRBJ1-2; tentatively, D is TRBD1 (5 bases). Germline values: CDR1 MNHEY, CDR2 SVGEGT. The CDR3 runs to 14 residues. With 5 bases removed from V and 4 bases from J, the gap between germline ends came to 14 bases. The CDR3, as DNA: TGTGCCAGCAGTCTTGGAGGCGGGGGCTATGGCTACACCTTC. Translated: CASSLGGGGYGYTF.

This rearrangement joins TRBV9 to TRBJ1-2; 7 bases are shared with TRBD1. CDR3 length: 13 residues. With V trimmed by 4 bases and J by 4 bases, 4 bases remained unmatched. Germline CDR1 SGDLS, CDR2 YYNGEE. The DNA for the CDR3 is TGTGCCAGCAGCCTCGGGACAGTCTATGGCTACACCTTC. Translation gives CASSLGTVYGYTF.

V gene TRBV15 combines with J gene TRBJ2-3; the D is unclear. V was cut by 0 bases and J by 1 base, with 11 bases left in between. This CDR3 comprises 16 residues. Germline V gene sequence: CDR1 LNHNV, CDR2 YYDKDF (reference sequence). The CDR3: CATSRDRLSGTDTQYF. DNA for the CDR3: TGTGCCACCAGCAGAGATCGCCTATCGGGCACAGATACGCAGTATTTT.

V gene TRBV19 combines with J gene TRBJ2-7, with a tentative D call TRBD2 (6 bases). The CDR3 contains 14 residues. Germline CDR1 and CDR2: LNHDA and SQIVND (reference sequence). Deletions cut 5 bases from V and 0 bases from J, with 11 bases between. CDR3 DNA sequence: TGTGCCAGTAGTCTCAGCGGGTCCTCCTACGAGCAGTACTTC. Translating gives CASSLSGSSYEQYF.

The rearrangement joins TRBV19 to TRBJ2-7; no clear D gene. The CDR3 spans 11 residues. V dropped 4 bases and J dropped 3 bases, with 4 bases sitting between them. CDR1 and CDR2 (germline): LNHDA, SQIVND (reference sequence). CDR3 coding DNA: TGTGCCAGTAGTAACTTCTACGAGCAGTACTTC. Protein: CASSNFYEQYF.